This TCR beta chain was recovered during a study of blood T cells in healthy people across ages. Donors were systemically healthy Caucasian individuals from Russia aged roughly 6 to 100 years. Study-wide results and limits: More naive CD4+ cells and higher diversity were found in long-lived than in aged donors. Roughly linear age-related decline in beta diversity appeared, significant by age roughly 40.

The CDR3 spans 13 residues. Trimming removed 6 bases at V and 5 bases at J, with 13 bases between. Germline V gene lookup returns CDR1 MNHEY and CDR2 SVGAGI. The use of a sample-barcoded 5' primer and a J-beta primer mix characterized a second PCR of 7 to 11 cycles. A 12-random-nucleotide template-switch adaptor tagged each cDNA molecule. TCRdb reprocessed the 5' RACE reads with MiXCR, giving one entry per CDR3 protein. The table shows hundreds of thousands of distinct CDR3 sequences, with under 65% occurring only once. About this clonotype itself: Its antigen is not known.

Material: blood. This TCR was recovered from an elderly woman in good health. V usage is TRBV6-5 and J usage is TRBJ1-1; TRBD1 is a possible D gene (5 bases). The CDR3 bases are TGTGCCAGCAGATATCAGGGTACGACTGAAGCTTTCTTT. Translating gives CASRYQGTTEAFF.